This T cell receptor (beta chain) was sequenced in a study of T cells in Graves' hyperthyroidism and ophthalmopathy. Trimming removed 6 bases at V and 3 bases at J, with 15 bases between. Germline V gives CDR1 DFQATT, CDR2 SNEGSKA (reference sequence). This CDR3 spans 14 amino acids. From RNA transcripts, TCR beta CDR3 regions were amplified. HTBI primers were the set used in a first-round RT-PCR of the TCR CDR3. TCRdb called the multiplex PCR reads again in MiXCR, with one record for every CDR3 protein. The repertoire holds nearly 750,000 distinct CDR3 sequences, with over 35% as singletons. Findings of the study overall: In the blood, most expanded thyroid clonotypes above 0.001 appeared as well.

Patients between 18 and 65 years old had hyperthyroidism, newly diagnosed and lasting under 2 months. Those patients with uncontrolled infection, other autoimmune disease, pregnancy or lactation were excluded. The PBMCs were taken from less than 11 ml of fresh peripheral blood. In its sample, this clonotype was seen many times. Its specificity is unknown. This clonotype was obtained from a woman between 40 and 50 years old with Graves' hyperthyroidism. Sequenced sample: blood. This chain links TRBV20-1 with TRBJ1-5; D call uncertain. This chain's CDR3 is CSAIAGLVNQPQHF. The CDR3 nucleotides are TGCAGTGCAATCGCGGGATTGGTCAATCAGCCCCAGCATTTT.